A single sample gave rise to the 12 T cell receptor beta chains below, sequenced in a study of blood T cell repertoires in COVID-19. TCRdb's copy holds only in-frame clones and misses some; the assay was immunoSEQ multiplex PCR. The sample has about 95,000 clones; 81% are singletons. Source material: peripheral blood. The source of these receptors is a man older than 75 with COVID-19, enrolled during active disease.

The CDR3 coding sequence is TGCGCCAGCAGCCATCGCGGAGGCACCGGGGAGCTGTTTTTT. It translates to CASSHRGGTGELFF. The chain combines TRBV5-1 with TRBJ2-2; D possibly corresponds to TRBD2 (5 bases). The germline CDR1 and CDR2 sequences are SGHRS and YFSETQ. V was cut by 4 bases and J by 4 bases, with 11 bases left in between. CDR3 length equals 14 residues.

This clone was observed a few times. The rearrangement joins TRBV29-1 to TRBJ1-2; D is uncertain. CDR1 and CDR2 (germline): SQVTM, ANQGSEA. The CDR3 has 12 residues. V was shortened by 5 bases and J by 4 bases, with 11 bases between the two germline ends. The DNA for the CDR3 is TGCAGCGTTCAACAGCTGACCTATGGCTACACCTTC. Translating gives CSVQQLTYGYTF.

The rearrangement joins TRBV2 to TRBJ2-1; maybe TRBD1 (7 bases). CDR3 size: 13 residues. V lost 3 bases, J lost 9 bases, and 12 bases lay in between. Germline CDR1 and CDR2: SNHLY and FYNNEI. The CDR3, as DNA: TGTGCCAGCAGTGAGGACAGGCGGGGTGAGCAGTTCTTC. Translated, it gives CASSEDRRGEQFF.

This chain joins TRBV30 and TRBJ2-2; tentatively, D is TRBD2 (6 bases). This CDR3 is built from 13 residues. V lost 0 bases and J 7 bases, leaving 9 bases between the germline ends. Germline values: CDR1 GTSNPN, CDR2 SVGIG (reference sequence). CDR3 protein: CAWSVLGGGELFF. The CDR3 DNA is TGTGCCTGGAGTGTATTGGGAGGCGGGGAGCTGTTTTTT.

The sample holds one count of this clone. The chain carries TRBV11-2 and TRBJ2-1; 13 positions match TRBD2. V was clipped by 5 bases and J by 1 base; unmatched bases: 5. Per the germline V gene, CDR1 is SGHAT and CDR2 is FQNNGV. The CDR3 consists of 17 residues. This CDR3 reads CASSPGLAGESYNEQFF. CDR3 bases: TGTGCCAGCAGCCCAGGACTAGCGGGAGAGTCCTACAATGAGCAGTTCTTC.

There are a few counts of this clone. The J gene is TRBJ2-2, the V gene TRBV20-1, with 10 bases fitting TRBD2. This CDR3 has 15 amino acids. V was clipped by 3 bases and J by 4 bases; unmatched bases: 5. Germline V gene lookup returns CDR1 DFQATT and CDR2 SNEGSKA (reference sequence). For the CDR3, the DNA is TGCAGTGCTAGTTGGACTAGCGGCCCCACCGGGGAGCTGTTTTTT. Protein: CSASWTSGPTGELFF.

The count of this clone is one. The rearrangement uses TRBV29-1 and TRBJ2-1, with 8 nucleotides matching TRBD1. CDR1 SQVTM and CDR2 ANQGSEA come from the germline V gene. The J segment lost 9 bases and the V segment lost 6 bases, leaving 16 bases of the junction unmatched. This CDR3 is 15 amino acids long. The CDR3 nucleotides are TGCAGCGTCAAAGCTGGGACAGGACCAGTAGGTGAGCAGTTCTTC. The encoded protein is CSVKAGTGPVGEQFF.

The chain joins TRBV19 to TRBJ1-1; 10 bases match TRBD1. The CDR3 length is 17 residues. From germline, CDR1 is LNHDA and CDR2 SQIVND (reference sequence). V was clipped by 3 bases and J by 5 bases; unmatched bases: 12. The CDR3 spells CASSMSRDRGGGTEAFF. The DNA for the CDR3 is TGTGCCAGTAGTATGAGCCGGGACAGGGGAGGAGGGACTGAAGCTTTCTTT. Supplemented by reference TRBV19 and TRBJ1-1, the full variable domain reads DGGITQSPKYLFRKEGQNVTLSCEQNLNHDAMYWYRQDPGQGLRLIYYSQIVNDFQKGDIAEGYSVSREKKESFPLTVTSAQKNPTAFYLCASSMSRDRGGGTEAFFGQGTRLTVV.

The chain recombines TRBV7-8 with TRBJ1-6, with D possibly TRBD1 on 5 matching bases. The germline CDR1 and CDR2 sequences are SGHVS and FQNEAQ. Trimming shortened V by 4 bases and J by 5 bases, and 18 bases separated the two germline ends. The CDR3 totals 17 residues. The CDR3 reads CASSSRGGRGDNSPLHF. The CDR3 DNA follows: TGTGCCAGCAGCTCACGGGGGGGACGGGGAGATAATTCACCCCTCCACTTT.

The chain couples TRBV29-1 to TRBJ2-2, with D tentatively TRBD1 (6 bases). Trimming stripped 7 bases from V and 1 base from J, with 19 bases between. The CDR3 is 16 amino acids. In germline, CDR1 is SQVTM, CDR2 ANQGSEA. The CDR3 DNA sequence: TGCAGCGGACTTAAGAAAACAGGGATGAACACCGGGGAGCTGTTTTTT. Protein sequence: CSGLKKTGMNTGELFF.

The rearrangement uses TRBV6-6 and TRBJ1-2; TRBD1 is a possible D gene (5 bases). Trimming removed 0 bases at V and 13 bases at J, with 12 bases between. Per the germline V gene, CDR1 is MNHNY and CDR2 is SVGAGI (reference sequence). The CDR3 covers 12 residues. Here the CDR3 reads CASSYSIQGFTF. The CDR3 DNA is TGTGCCAGCAGTTACTCGATTCAGGGTTTCACCTTC.

The chain recombines TRBV12-3 or TRBV12-4 with TRBJ2-7; TRBD2 is a possible D gene (6 bases). The CDR3 covers 13 residues. V lost 5 bases, J lost 2 bases, and 10 bases lay in between. CDR3: CASSQAGTYEQYF. The CDR3 DNA sequence: TGTGCCAGCAGTCAGGCGGGGACCTACGAGCAGTACTTC.